The 11 T cell receptor beta chains below were found in one sample sequenced in a study of blood T cell repertoires in COVID-19. Libraries were prepared by immunoSEQ multiplex PCR; TCRdb keeps only in-frame clonotypes and omits some of them. The table lists roughly 330,000 clones, roughly nine tenths of them singletons, with approximately 6% in the top ten. The sequenced material came from PBMCs or T cells enriched from blood (not recorded which). Receptors originate from a woman aged 30 to 39 who had recovered from COVID-19.

The chain has TRBV30 and TRBJ2-5; 14 bases are a match to TRBD2. The CDR3 is 17 amino acids. Germline values: CDR1 GTSNPN, CDR2 SVGIG (reference sequence). With 5 bases clipped from V and 0 bases from J, the junction kept 8 bases outside the gene matches. The DNA for the CDR3 is TGTGCCTGGTCAGAGGGACTAGCGGGAGATAACCAAGAGACCCAGTACTTC. Encoded protein: CAWSEGLAGDNQETQYF.

This chain uses TRBV18 with TRBJ1-2; the D is unclear. The CDR3 is 13 amino acids. Trimming stripped 3 bases from V and 8 bases from J, with 13 bases between. The germline CDR1 and CDR2 sequences are KGHSH and LQKENI. The CDR3 nucleotides read TGTGCCAGCTCACCCCCGGGATCTGGAGGCTACACCTTC. Translated: CASSPPGSGGYTF.

Written as DNA, the CDR3 is TGTGCCAGCAGTGACCCTAGTCGGAATAAGAACACTGAAGCTTTCTTT. Amino acids: CASSDPSRNKNTEAFF. The rearrangement uses TRBV2 and TRBJ1-1; no reliable D call. This CDR3 comprises 16 residues. The germline V gene has CDR1 SNHLY and CDR2 FYNNEI. Trimming left V 3 bases short and J 1 base short, with 15 bases between.

This chain connects TRBV11-2 to TRBJ1-1; D is unclear. Germline CDR1 is SGHAT and CDR2 is FQNNGV. The V end lost 5 bases, the J end lost 4 bases, and 14 bases lay between the germline ends. CDR3 length: 14 residues. The CDR3 reads CASSLPREGTEAFF. CDR3 coding DNA: TGTGCCAGCAGCCTCCCGAGGGAGGGCACTGAAGCTTTCTTT.

This rearrangement joins TRBV11-2 to TRBJ2-1; possible D gene TRBD1, 6 bases. Germline lookup yields CDR1 SGHAT and CDR2 FQNNGV. V gave up 4 bases and J gave up 9 bases, with 10 bases separating them. This CDR3 has 12 amino acids. The CDR3 DNA sequence: TGTGCCAGCAGCTCCTACAGGGCTGAGCAGTTCTTC. The encoded protein is CASSSYRAEQFF. Full variable domain (outside the CDR3, taken from reference TRBV11-2 and TRBJ2-1): EAGVAQSPRYKIIEKRQSVAFWCNPISGHATLYWYQQILGQGPKLLIQFQNNGVVDDSQLPKDRFSAERLKGVDSTLKIQPAKLEDSAVYLCASSSYRAEQFFGPGTRLTVL.

This rearrangement joins TRBV5-8 to TRBJ1-5; 11 nucleotides line up with TRBD1. This CDR3 has 15 amino acids. With 3 bases clipped from V and 7 bases from J, the junction kept 6 bases outside the gene matches. The germline V gene encodes CDR1 SGHTS and CDR2 YDEGEE. The CDR3 loop reads CASSWGQGGGQPQHF. The CDR3 coding sequence is TGTGCCAGCAGCTGGGGACAGGGGGGAGGACAGCCCCAGCATTTT.

The chain has TRBV10-1 and TRBJ2-3; TRBD1 agrees at 8 bases. The CDR3 length is 16 residues. With V trimmed by 4 bases and J by 4 bases, 10 bases remained unmatched. Germline loops: CDR1 WNHNN, CDR2 SYGVQD (reference sequence). The CDR3 DNA sequence: TGCGCCAGCAGTGCCTCCCCAGGGGGCCGTGCAGATACGCAGTATTTT. It codes for CASSASPGGRADTQYF.

This rearrangement joins TRBV4-3 to TRBJ2-5; 7 bases line up with TRBD2. This CDR3 has 16 amino acids. Germline V lookup: CDR1 LGHNA, CDR2 YSLEER. V lost 2 bases to trimming and J lost 5 bases; unmatched junction nucleotides: 11. This chain's CDR3 is CASSQSPREGMETQYF. The CDR3 nucleotides are TGCGCCAGCAGCCAATCCCCCAGGGAGGGGATGGAGACCCAGTACTTC.

This clone was detected only a few times. The chain combines TRBV7-9 with TRBJ2-7, with TRBD1 matching 8 bases. The CDR3 runs to 16 residues. Trimming took 1 base from V and 2 from J; bases not matched to a gene: 7. CDR1 is SEHNR, CDR2 FQNEAQ, per germline (reference sequence). The CDR3 DNA is TGTGCCAGCAGCTTAGGATTGGGACAGGAAGCCTACGAGCAGTACTTC. It specifies CASSLGLGQEAYEQYF.

This clone was seen a single time. The chain uses TRBV11-2 and TRBJ1-2, with 7 positions matching TRBD1. Germline V gene lookup returns CDR1 SGHAT and CDR2 FQNNGV. The CDR3 is made up of 19 amino acids. V lost 3 bases, J lost 4 bases, and 20 bases stayed unmatched. CDR3 in DNA: TGTGCCAGCAGCTTTAGAATCGGGATACACAGGGGTCTCCCCTATGGCTACACCTTC. Amino acids: CASSFRIGIHRGLPYGYTF.

V and J are TRBV20-1 and TRBJ1-4; D not resolved. The V end lost 3 bases, the J end lost 0 bases, and 8 bases lay between the germline ends. Germline V gene sequence: CDR1 DFQATT, CDR2 SNEGSKA (reference sequence). The CDR3 loop spans 14 amino acids. The DNA for the CDR3 is TGCAGTGCTAGTGGCGGGGCAACTAATGAAAAACTGTTTTTT. Amino acid sequence: CSASGGATNEKLFF.